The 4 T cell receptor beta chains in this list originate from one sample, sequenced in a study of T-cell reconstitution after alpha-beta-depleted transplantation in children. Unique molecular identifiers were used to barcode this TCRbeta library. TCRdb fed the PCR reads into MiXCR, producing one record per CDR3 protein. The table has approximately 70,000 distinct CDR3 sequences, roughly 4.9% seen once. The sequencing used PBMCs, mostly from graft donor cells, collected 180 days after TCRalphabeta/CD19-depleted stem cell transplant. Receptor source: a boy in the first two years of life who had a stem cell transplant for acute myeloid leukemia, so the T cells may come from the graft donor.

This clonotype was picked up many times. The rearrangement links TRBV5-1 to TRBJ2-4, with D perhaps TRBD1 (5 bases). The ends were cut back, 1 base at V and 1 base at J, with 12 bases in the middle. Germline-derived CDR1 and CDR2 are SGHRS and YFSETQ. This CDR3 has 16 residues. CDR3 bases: TGCGCCAGCAGCTTGTATGGGGCCGGGGCCAAAAACATTCAGTACTTC. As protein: CASSLYGAGAKNIQYF. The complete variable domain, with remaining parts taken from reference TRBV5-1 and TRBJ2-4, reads KAGVTQTPRYLIKTRGQQVTLSCSPISGHRSVSWYQQTPGQGLQFLFEYFSETQRNKGNFPGRFSGRQFSNSRSEMNVSTLELGDSALYLCASSLYGAGAKNIQYFGAGTRLSVL.

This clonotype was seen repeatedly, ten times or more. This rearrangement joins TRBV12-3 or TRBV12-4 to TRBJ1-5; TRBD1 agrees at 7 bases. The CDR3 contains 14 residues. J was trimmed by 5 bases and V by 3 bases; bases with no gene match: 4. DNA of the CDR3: TGTGCCAGCAGTTTTGCTGACAGGGATCAGCCCCAGCATTTT. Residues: CASSFADRDQPQHF.

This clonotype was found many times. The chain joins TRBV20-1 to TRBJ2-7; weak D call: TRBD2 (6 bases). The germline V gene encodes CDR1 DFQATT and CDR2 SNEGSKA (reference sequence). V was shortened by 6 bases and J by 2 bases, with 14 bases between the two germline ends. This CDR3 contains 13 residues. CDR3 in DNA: TGCAGTGCCGTTTCGGGGGATACCTACGAGCAGTACGTC. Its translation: CSAVSGDTYEQYV.

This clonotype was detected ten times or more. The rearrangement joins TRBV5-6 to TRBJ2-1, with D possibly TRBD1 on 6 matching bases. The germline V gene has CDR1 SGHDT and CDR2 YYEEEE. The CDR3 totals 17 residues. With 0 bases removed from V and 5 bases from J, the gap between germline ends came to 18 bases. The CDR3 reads CASSLVHQPRGNNEQFF. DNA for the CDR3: TGTGCCAGCAGCTTGGTCCATCAGCCCAGGGGAAACAATGAGCAGTTCTTC.